This T cell receptor beta chain was found in a study of monozygotic twins with inflammatory bowel disease. UMIs bearing a 6-nucleotide sample barcode were added through template switching. TCRdb reprocessed the 5' RACE reads, keeping one entry per CDR3 protein, no DNA. This sample contains 80,000 or so distinct CDR3 sequences. The CDR3 is made up of 18 amino acids. The germline CDR1 and CDR2 sequences are SGHAT and FQNNGV. The sequencing sample was made of blood. The TCR was taken from a human donor with ulcerative colitis or Crohn's disease, or a healthy co-twin of an affected twin (not recorded which). This sequence joins TRBV11-2 and TRBJ2-2; TCRdb designates TRBD2, a call that cannot be tested without DNA. CDR3: CASSLRGLASENTGELFF.